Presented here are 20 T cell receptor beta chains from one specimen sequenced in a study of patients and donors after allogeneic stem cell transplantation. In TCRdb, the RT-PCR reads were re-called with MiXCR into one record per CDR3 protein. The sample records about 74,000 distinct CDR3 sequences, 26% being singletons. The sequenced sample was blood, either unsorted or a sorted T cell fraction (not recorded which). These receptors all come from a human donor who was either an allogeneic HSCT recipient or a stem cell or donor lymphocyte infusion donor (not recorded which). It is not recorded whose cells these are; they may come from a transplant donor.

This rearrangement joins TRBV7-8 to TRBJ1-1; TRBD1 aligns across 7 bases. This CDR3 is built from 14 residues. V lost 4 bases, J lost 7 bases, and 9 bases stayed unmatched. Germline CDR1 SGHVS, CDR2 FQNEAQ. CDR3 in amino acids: CASSSAGGLFEAFF. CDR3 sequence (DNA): TGTGCCAGCAGCTCAGCAGGGGGACTATTTGAAGCTTTCTTT.

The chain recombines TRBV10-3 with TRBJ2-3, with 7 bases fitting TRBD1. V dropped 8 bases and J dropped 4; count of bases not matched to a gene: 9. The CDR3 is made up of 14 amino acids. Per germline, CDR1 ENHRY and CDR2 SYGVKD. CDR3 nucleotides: TGTGCCATCTCCCATTCCACAGGGGCAGATACGCAGTATTTT. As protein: CAISHSTGADTQYF.

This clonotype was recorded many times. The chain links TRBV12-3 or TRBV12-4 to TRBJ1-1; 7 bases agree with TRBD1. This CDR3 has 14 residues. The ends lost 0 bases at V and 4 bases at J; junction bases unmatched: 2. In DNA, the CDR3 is TGTGCCAGCAGTTTAGCCCAGGGGGGCACTGAAGCTTTCTTT. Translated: CASSLAQGGTEAFF.

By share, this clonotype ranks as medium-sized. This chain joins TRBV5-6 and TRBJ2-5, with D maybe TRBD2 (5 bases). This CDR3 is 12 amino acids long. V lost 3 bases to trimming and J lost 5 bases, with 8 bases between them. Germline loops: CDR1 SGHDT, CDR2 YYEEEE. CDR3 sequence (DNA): TGTGCCAGCAGCTATACGGGGGAGACCCAGTACTTC. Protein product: CASSYTGETQYF.

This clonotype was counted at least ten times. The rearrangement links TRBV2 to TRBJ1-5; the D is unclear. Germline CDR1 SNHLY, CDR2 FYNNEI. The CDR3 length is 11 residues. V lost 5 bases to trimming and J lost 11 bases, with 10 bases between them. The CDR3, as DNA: TGTGCCAGCAGTTTTCAAGGATCCCAGCATTTT. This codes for CASSFQGSQHF. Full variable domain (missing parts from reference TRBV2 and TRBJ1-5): EPEVTQTPSHQVTQMGQEVILRCVPISNHLYFYWYRQILGQKVEFLVSFYNNEISEKSEIFDDQFSVERPDGSNFTLKIRSTKLEDSAMYFCASSFQGSQHFGDGTRLSIL.

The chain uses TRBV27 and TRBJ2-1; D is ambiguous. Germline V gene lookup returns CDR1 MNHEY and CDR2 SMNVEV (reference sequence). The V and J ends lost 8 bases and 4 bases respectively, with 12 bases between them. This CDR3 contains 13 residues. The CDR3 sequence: CASENLGYNEQFF. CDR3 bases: TGTGCCAGCGAAAATCTAGGTTACAATGAGCAGTTCTTC.

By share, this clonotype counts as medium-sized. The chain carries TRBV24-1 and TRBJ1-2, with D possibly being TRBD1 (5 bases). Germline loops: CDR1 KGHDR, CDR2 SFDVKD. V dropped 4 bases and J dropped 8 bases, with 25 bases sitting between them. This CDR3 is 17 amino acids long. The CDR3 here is CATSDRGTSSRDFGYTF. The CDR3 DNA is TGTGCCACCAGTGACCGCGGGACCTCGAGCCGGGACTTCGGCTACACCTTC.

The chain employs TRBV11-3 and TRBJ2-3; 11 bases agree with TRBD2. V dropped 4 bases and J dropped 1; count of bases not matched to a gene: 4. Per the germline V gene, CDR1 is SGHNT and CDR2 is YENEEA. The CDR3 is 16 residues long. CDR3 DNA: TGTGCCAGCAGCTCCGGGACTAGCGGAGGCACAGATACGCAGTATTTT. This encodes CASSSGTSGGTDTQYF.

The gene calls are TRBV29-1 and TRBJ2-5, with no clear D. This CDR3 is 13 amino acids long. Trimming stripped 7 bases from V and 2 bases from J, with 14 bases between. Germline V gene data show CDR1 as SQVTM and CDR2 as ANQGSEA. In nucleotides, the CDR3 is TGCAGCGCCTTCGGTTGGGGACAAGAGACCCAGTACTTC. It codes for CSAFGWGQETQYF.

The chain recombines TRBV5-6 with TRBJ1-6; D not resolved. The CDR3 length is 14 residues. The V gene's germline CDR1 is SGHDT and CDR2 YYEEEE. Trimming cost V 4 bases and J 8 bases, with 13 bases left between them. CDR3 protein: CASSAAPGDSPLHF. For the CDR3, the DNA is TGTGCCAGCAGCGCGGCTCCGGGAGATTCACCCCTCCACTTT.

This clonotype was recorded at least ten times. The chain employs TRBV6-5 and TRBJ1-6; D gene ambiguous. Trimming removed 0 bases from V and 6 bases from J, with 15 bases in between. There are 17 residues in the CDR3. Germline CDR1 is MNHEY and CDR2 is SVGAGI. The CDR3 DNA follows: TGTGCCAGCAGTTACTCGTCCAGTCGTGATTTTAATTCACCCCTCCACTTT. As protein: CASSYSSSRDFNSPLHF.

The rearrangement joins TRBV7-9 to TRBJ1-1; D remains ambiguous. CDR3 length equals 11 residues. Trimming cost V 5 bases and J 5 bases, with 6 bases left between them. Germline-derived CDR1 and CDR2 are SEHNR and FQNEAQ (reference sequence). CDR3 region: CASSPDTEAFF. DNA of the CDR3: TGTGCCAGCAGCCCCGATACTGAAGCTTTCTTT. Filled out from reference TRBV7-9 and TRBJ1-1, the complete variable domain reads DTGVSQNPRHKITKRGQNVTFRCDPISEHNRLYWYRQTLGQGPEFLTYFQNEAQLEKSRLLSDRFSAERPKGSFSTLEIQRTEQGDSAMYLCASSPDTEAFFGQGTRLTVV.

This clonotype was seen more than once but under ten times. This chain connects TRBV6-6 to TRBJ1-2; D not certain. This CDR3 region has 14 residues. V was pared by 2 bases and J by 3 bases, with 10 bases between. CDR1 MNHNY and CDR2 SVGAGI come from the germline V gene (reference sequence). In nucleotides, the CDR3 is TGTGCCAGCAGTTACGCTGACGGGGACTATGGCTACACCTTC. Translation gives CASSYADGDYGYTF.

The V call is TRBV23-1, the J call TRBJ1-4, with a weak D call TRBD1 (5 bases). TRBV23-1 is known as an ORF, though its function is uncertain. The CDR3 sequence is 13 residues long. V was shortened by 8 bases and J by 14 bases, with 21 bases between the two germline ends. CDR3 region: CASVLEGVGSLFF. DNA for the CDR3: TGCGCCAGCGTATTGGAAGGGGTCGGCAGTCTGTTTTTT.

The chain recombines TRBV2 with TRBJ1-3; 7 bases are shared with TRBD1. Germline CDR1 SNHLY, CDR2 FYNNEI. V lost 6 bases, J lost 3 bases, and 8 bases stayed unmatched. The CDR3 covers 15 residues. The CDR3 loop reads CASSVDRVGGNTIYF. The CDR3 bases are TGTGCCAGCAGCGTCGACAGGGTTGGTGGAAACACCATATATTTT.

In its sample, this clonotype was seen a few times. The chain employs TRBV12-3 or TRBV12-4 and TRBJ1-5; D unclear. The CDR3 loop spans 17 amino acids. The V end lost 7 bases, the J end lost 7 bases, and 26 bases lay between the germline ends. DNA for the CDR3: TGTGCCAGCACATTAGAATATCGGACGGCCTTGGGGCAGCCCCAGCATTTT. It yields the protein CASTLEYRTALGQPQHF.

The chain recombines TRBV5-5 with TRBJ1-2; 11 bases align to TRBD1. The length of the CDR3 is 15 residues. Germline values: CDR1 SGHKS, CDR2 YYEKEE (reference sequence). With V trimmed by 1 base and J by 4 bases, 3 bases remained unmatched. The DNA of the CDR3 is TGTGCCAGCAGCTTGCTCGGGACAGGGGGCTATGGCTACACCTTC. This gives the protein CASSLLGTGGYGYTF.

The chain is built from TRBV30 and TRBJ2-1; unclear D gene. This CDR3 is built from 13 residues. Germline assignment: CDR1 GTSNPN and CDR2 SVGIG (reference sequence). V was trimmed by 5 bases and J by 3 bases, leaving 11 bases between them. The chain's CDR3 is CAWDDRLYNEQFF. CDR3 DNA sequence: TGTGCCTGGGATGATAGACTCTACAATGAGCAGTTCTTC.

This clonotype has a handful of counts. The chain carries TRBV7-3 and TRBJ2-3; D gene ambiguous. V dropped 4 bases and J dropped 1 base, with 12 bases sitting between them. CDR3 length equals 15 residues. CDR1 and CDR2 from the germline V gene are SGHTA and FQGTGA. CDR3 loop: CASSSPLSGTDTQYF. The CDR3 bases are TGTGCCAGCAGCTCCCCCTTATCCGGCACAGATACGCAGTATTTT.

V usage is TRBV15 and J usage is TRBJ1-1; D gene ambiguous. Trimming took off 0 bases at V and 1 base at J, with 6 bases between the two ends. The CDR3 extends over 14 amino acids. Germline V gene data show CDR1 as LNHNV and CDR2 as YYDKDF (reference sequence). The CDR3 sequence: CATSREVRNTEAFF. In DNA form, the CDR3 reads TGTGCCACCAGCAGAGAAGTTCGGAACACTGAAGCTTTCTTT.